Following are 25 T cell receptor beta chains from one sample sequenced in a study of blood T cells in healthy people across ages. A J-beta primer mix and a sample-barcoded 5' primer were used in a second PCR of roughly 7 to 12 cycles. TCRdb itself ran the 5' RACE reads through MiXCR, one entry per CDR3 protein. Of approximately 820,000 distinct CDR3 sequences listed, under 45% are singletons. The sample taken for sequencing was blood. The receptors shown here come from a man between 60 and 70 years old in good health.

The chain combines TRBV5-1 with TRBJ2-5, with D possibly matching TRBD1 (6 bases). CDR3 length equals 15 residues. Germline lookup yields CDR1 SGHRS and CDR2 YFSETQ. Trimming cost V 1 base and J 3 bases, with 13 bases left between them. The CDR3 region is CASSLSHRVEETQYF. CDR3 in DNA: TGCGCCAGCAGCTTGAGTCACAGGGTGGAAGAGACCCAGTACTTC.

Ten or more counts support this clonotype. This chain connects TRBV18 to TRBJ2-7; D gene unclear. The CDR3 runs 13 residues. Germline V CDR1 and CDR2: KGHSH, LQKENI. Deletions cut 8 bases from V and 0 bases from J, with 11 bases between. CDR3 sequence: CASSPSGSYEQYF. DNA of the CDR3: TGTGCCAGCAGCCCCTCGGGCTCCTACGAGCAGTACTTC.

The rearrangement joins TRBV20-1 to TRBJ2-4, with D maybe TRBD2 (6 bases). The CDR3 loop spans 15 amino acids. Germline CDR1 DFQATT, CDR2 SNEGSKA (reference sequence). Trimming pared 4 bases from V and 0 bases from J, leaving 13 bases between. The CDR3 is CSAKRASEAKNIQYF. The CDR3 DNA is TGCAGTGCTAAACGGGCTAGCGAAGCCAAAAACATTCAGTACTTC.

The chain uses TRBV7-2 and TRBJ1-5, with 9 bases identical to TRBD1. Germline lookup yields CDR1 SGHTA and CDR2 FQGNSA. The V and J ends lost 2 bases and 11 bases, in that order; junction bases with no gene match: 10. This CDR3 has 15 residues. The CDR3 DNA sequence: TGTGCCAGCAGCTTAAATTCGGGACAGGGTATGACCCAGCATTTT. It yields the protein CASSLNSGQGMTQHF.

In its sample, this clonotype was seen a few times. The rearrangement joins TRBV5-5 to TRBJ2-5; D remains unclear. CDR3 length: 17 residues. CDR1 SGHKS and CDR2 YYEKEE come from the germline V gene (reference sequence). V gave up 4 bases and J gave up 0 bases, with 19 bases separating them. CDR3 amino acids: CASSGSRSPTYQETQYF. In DNA form, the CDR3 reads TGTGCCAGCAGCGGTTCGAGGTCTCCCACGTACCAAGAGACCCAGTACTTC.

This clonotype was detected once. Here the CDR3 DNA reads TGCAGTGGTGATCAGGGGGGTCAGACCCAGTACTTC. As protein: CSGDQGGQTQYF. This chain joins TRBV20-1 and TRBJ2-5, with D possibly being TRBD1 (7 bases). From germline, CDR1 is DFQATT and CDR2 SNEGSKA (reference sequence). This CDR3 region has 12 residues. Trimming left V 7 bases short and J 6 bases short, with 15 bases between.

This chain joins TRBV30 and TRBJ2-1; no definite D call. Per germline, CDR1 GTSNPN and CDR2 SVGIG (reference sequence). This CDR3 contains 12 residues. The V end lost 5 bases, the J end lost 6 bases, and 11 bases lay between the germline ends. The CDR3 DNA reads as TGTGCCTGGGGTCTATCGGGCAATGAGCAGTTCTTC. It encodes CAWGLSGNEQFF.

This clonotype has ten or more counts. The chain is built from TRBV7-2 and TRBJ2-7, with a tentative D call TRBD1 (5 bases). Germline V gene lookup returns CDR1 SGHTA and CDR2 FQGNSA. V lost 5 bases and J lost 3, with 8 bases in between. The length of the CDR3 is 12 residues. CDR3 amino acids: CASSQDNYEQYF. CDR3 nucleotides: TGTGCCAGCAGCCAGGACAACTACGAGCAGTACTTC.

The chain carries TRBV27 and TRBJ2-2, with 13 bases that match TRBD2. V lost 4 bases and J lost 3; bases outside the gene matches: 8. Germline CDR1 reads MNHEY; CDR2 reads SMNVEV (reference sequence). This CDR3 comprises 18 residues. The chain's CDR3 is CASSSMGTSGVHTGELFF. The CDR3 bases are TGTGCCAGCAGTTCGATGGGGACTAGCGGGGTTCACACCGGGGAGCTGTTTTTT.

The J gene is TRBJ2-1, the V gene TRBV2, with 9 positions matching TRBD2. Unmatched junction bases numbered 16, after V lost 6 bases and J lost 13 bases. There are 15 residues in the CDR3. CDR1 SNHLY and CDR2 FYNNEI come from the germline V gene. This CDR3 reads CASRVTSGSLETQFF. The CDR3 coding sequence is TGTGCCAGCAGGGTTACTAGCGGGTCCTTAGAGACCCAGTTCTTC.

The rearrangement uses TRBV11-3 and TRBJ2-7; 7 bases are shared with TRBD1. This CDR3 has 17 amino acids. The trim removed 0 bases at V and 3 bases at J, leaving 11 bases unmatched. The V gene's germline CDR1 is SGHNT and CDR2 YENEEA. CDR3 in DNA: TGTGCCAGCAGCTTAGAGAAACAGGGGCCCTTATTCTACGAGCAGTACTTC. Translating it yields CASSLEKQGPLFYEQYF.

This clonotype showed up just a few times. The chain has TRBV7-9 and TRBJ2-1; TRBD2 matches at 11 bases. Germline trimming cut 6 bases from V and 5 bases from J; bases unmatched to any gene: 3. Germline CDR1 is SEHNR and CDR2 is FQNEAQ (reference sequence). The CDR3 runs to 14 residues. In DNA, the CDR3 is TGTGCCAGCAGACATAGCGGGGGGGACAATGAGCAGTTCTTC. It specifies CASRHSGGDNEQFF.

This clonotype was observed a few times. A much larger clone sits a single nucleotide away, making a read error possible. The V call is TRBV29-1, the J call TRBJ2-5; D unclear. Per the germline V gene, CDR1 is SQVTM and CDR2 is ANQGSEA. This CDR3 contains 12 residues. Trimming cost V 3 bases and J 11 bases, with 16 bases left between them. CDR3 region: CSVDSGWNEQYF. The CDR3 nucleotides are TGCAGCGTTGACTCCGGGTGGAATGAGCAGTACTTC. Full variable domain (missing parts from reference TRBV29-1 and TRBJ2-5): SAVISQKPSRDICQRGTSLTIQCQVDSQVTMMFWYRQQPGQSLTLIATANQGSEATYESGFVIDKFPISRPNLTFSTLTVSNMSPEDSSIYLCSVDSGWNEQYFGPGTRLLVL.

This clonotype was seen only a few times. V and J are TRBV6-6 and TRBJ2-7; D gene uncertain. The V and J ends lost 2 bases and 2 bases respectively, with 10 bases between them. CDR3 length: 14 amino acids. Germline loops: CDR1 MNHNY, CDR2 SVGAGI (reference sequence). The CDR3 sequence is CASSYSSTTYEQYF. CDR3 coding DNA: TGTGCCAGCAGTTACAGCAGTACGACCTACGAGCAGTACTTC.

The chain links TRBV20-1 to TRBJ2-4; perhaps TRBD2 as D (6 bases). Germline CDR1 is DFQATT and CDR2 is SNEGSKA (reference sequence). CDR3 length: 13 residues. V was pared by 5 bases and J by 0 bases, with 8 bases between. The CDR3 nucleotides are TGCAGTGCTCCGGGGGTAGCCAAAAACATTCAGTACTTC. Its protein is CSAPGVAKNIQYF.

Comments on this clonotype: The junction departs from the called germline gene at one end, perhaps through a read error. This sequence joins TRBV5-5 and TRBJ2-1; D unresolved. In germline, CDR1 is SGHKS, CDR2 YYEKEE (reference sequence). The CDR3 covers 12 residues. In nucleotides, the CDR3 is TGTGCCAGCAGCTTGGCCTACGATGAGCAGTTCTTC. Its protein is CASSLAYDEQFF.

The genes are TRBV12-3 or TRBV12-4 and TRBJ2-3, with 10 positions matching TRBD2. With 3 bases clipped from V and 2 bases from J, the junction kept 5 bases outside the gene matches. This CDR3 is built from 16 residues. DNA of the CDR3: TGTGCCAGCAGTTTCGGACTAGCGGCTACCACAGATACGCAGTATTTT. As protein: CASSFGLAATTDTQYF.

This clonotype has only a few counts. In DNA form, the CDR3 reads TGTGCCAGCAGCTTAGATGGGACGGTCTATGGCTACACCTTC. Its protein is CASSLDGTVYGYTF. The chain employs TRBV7-8 and TRBJ1-2; D might be TRBD1 (5 bases). Trimming left V 1 base short and J 4 bases short, with 10 bases between. Looked up from germline, CDR1 is SGHVS and CDR2 is FQNEAQ. The CDR3 is 14 residues long.

The CDR3 DNA follows: TGTGCCAGCAGTAGCACTAGCGGAGGGCAAGAGACCCAGTACTTC. It yields the protein CASSSTSGGQETQYF. The chain is built from TRBV6-6 and TRBJ2-5; TRBD2 matches at 8 bases. This CDR3 region has 15 residues. Trimming took 5 bases from V and 2 from J; bases not matched to a gene: 7. In germline, CDR1 is MNHNY, CDR2 SVGAGI (reference sequence).

V usage is TRBV5-1 and J usage is TRBJ2-1; 8 bases line up with TRBD2. With 8 bases clipped from V and 1 base from J, the junction kept 5 bases outside the gene matches. Per the germline V gene, CDR1 is SGHRS and CDR2 is YFSETQ. The CDR3 sequence is 14 residues long. As DNA, the CDR3 is TGCGCCAGTATAGCGGGAAATTCCTACAATGAGCAGTTCTTC. Its translation: CASIAGNSYNEQFF. The whole variable domain, remainder taken from reference TRBV5-1 and TRBJ2-1, is KAGVTQTPRYLIKTRGQQVTLSCSPISGHRSVSWYQQTPGQGLQFLFEYFSETQRNKGNFPGRFSGRQFSNSRSEMNVSTLELGDSALYLCASIAGNSYNEQFFGPGTRLTVL.

The chain uses TRBV4-1 and TRBJ1-1; 7 nucleotides agree with TRBD1. The CDR3 has 17 amino acids. V gave up 2 bases and J gave up 4 bases; unmatched junction bases: 13. Germline values: CDR1 MGHRA, CDR2 YSYEKL. The CDR3 loop is CASSQPWGQKLGTEAFF. CDR3 sequence (DNA): TGCGCCAGCAGCCAACCGTGGGGACAGAAACTCGGCACTGAAGCTTTCTTT.

J is TRBJ1-1 and V is TRBV30, with TRBD1 as a possible D gene (6 bases). V was shortened by 5 bases and J by 5 bases, with 15 bases between the two germline ends. The germline gives CDR1 GTSNPN, CDR2 SVGIG (reference sequence). This CDR3 is 13 amino acids long. CDR3 coding DNA: TGTGCCTGGGGGGACAACGGTGGTACTGAAGCTTTCTTT. Its translation is CAWGDNGGTEAFF.

In this sample, this clonotype turned up a few times. The rearrangement links TRBV20-1 to TRBJ2-1; TRBD1 agrees at 10 bases. This CDR3 comprises 14 residues. CDR1 is DFQATT, CDR2 SNEGSKA, per germline (reference sequence). Losses at the gene ends were 6 bases for V and 4 bases for J; bases not matched to a gene: 6. As DNA, the CDR3 is TGCAGTGCGCCACGGACAGGGGGTTACAATGAGCAGTTCTTC. It encodes CSAPRTGGYNEQFF.

This clonotype was detected ten times or more. The chain is built from TRBV10-3 and TRBJ2-7; D could derive from TRBD1 or TRBD2 (5 bases each). Trimming took off 6 bases at V and 2 bases at J, with 11 bases between the two ends. The germline CDR1 and CDR2 sequences are ENHRY and SYGVKD. CDR3 size: 13 residues. The CDR3 spells CAISGDGTYEQYF. Written as DNA, the CDR3 is TGTGCCATCAGCGGGGACGGTACCTACGAGCAGTACTTC.

CDR3 region: CSARLPGQGSTEAFF. As DNA, the CDR3 is TGCAGTGCTAGATTACCGGGACAGGGCAGCACTGAAGCTTTCTTT. The chain carries TRBV20-1 and TRBJ1-1, with 9 bases that match TRBD1. The CDR3 contains 15 residues. V gave up 2 bases and J gave up 4 bases; unmatched junction bases: 8. Germline CDR1 is DFQATT and CDR2 is SNEGSKA (reference sequence).